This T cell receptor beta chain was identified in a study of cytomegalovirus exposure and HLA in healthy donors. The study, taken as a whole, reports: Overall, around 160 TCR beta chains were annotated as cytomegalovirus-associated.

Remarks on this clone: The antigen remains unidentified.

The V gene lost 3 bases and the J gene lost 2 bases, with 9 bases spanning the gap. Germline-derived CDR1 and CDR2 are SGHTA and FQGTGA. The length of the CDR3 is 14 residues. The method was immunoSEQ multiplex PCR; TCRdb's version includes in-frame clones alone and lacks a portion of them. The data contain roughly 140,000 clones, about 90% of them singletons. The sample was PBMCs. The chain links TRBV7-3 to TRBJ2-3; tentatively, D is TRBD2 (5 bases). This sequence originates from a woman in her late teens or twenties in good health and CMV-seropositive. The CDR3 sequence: CASSLGGYTDTQYF. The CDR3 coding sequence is TGTGCCAGCAGCTTGGGCGGGTACACAGATACGCAGTATTTT.